The 28 T cell receptor beta chains reported below all come from one sample, sequenced in a study of cytomegalovirus exposure and HLA in healthy donors. The primer mix had 60 Vbeta and 13 Jbeta primers. The protocol was immunoSEQ multiplex PCR, while the TCRdb copy is restricted to in-frame clones and leaves out a portion. This table holds 84,000 or so clones, roughly three quarters found once. Sequencing was carried out using PBMCs. The receptor set was obtained from a man between 25 and 39 years old in good health and CMV-seronegative.

The chain combines TRBV5-5 with TRBJ1-1; D remains ambiguous. There are 12 residues in the CDR3. Germline CDR1 SGHKS, CDR2 YYEKEE (reference sequence). Trimming took 0 bases from V and 6 from J, leaving 6 bases between them. DNA for the CDR3: TGTGCCAGCAGCTTGGGACTGGCTGAAGCTTTCTTT. Protein sequence: CASSLGLAEAFF.

This clone was found a few times. The rearrangement joins TRBV10-1 to TRBJ2-1; TRBD1 matches at 7 bases. The CDR3 has 12 residues. The J segment lost 9 bases and the V segment lost 9 bases, leaving 8 bases of the junction unmatched. Germline V gene data show CDR1 as WNHNN and CDR2 as SYGVQD (reference sequence). The chain's CDR3 is CASGGPGGEQFF. The CDR3 bases are TGCGCCAGTGGGGGCCCAGGGGGTGAGCAGTTCTTC.

This clone was counted once. The chain joins TRBV7-9 to TRBJ1-1; the D gene is possibly TRBD1 (5 bases). The germline CDR1 and CDR2 sequences are SEHNR and FQNEAQ (reference sequence). V was trimmed by 5 bases and J by 3 bases, leaving 16 bases between them. The CDR3 contains 15 residues. For the CDR3, the DNA is TGTGCCAGCAGCAAGGCTCAGGGTGACGACACTGAAGCTTTCTTT. Its protein is CASSKAQGDDTEAFF.

This chain links TRBV19 with TRBJ2-3; D perhaps matches TRBD2 (7 bases). The CDR3 has 16 residues. Germline loops: CDR1 LNHDA, CDR2 SQIVND (reference sequence). Trimming took 4 bases from V and 4 from J, leaving 18 bases between them. In nucleotides, the CDR3 is TGTGCCAGTAGTACTGAAGGGGGGGGAGAGGCAGATACGCAGTATTTT. Its protein is CASSTEGGGEADTQYF.

This clone was found a few times. The rearrangement joins TRBV4-3 to TRBJ1-3; maybe TRBD1 (5 bases). With 0 bases removed from V and 0 bases from J, the gap between germline ends came to 12 bases. This CDR3 has 17 residues. CDR1 is LGHNA, CDR2 YSLEER, per germline. The DNA for the CDR3 is TGCGCCAGCAGCCAAGACAGGGCAGGGATCTCTGGAAACACCATATATTTT. Residues: CASSQDRAGISGNTIYF.

The chain is built from TRBV2 and TRBJ2-5; possible D gene TRBD2, 6 bases. Trimming took 7 bases from V and 4 from J, leaving 16 bases between them. The CDR3 runs to 14 residues. Germline lookup yields CDR1 SNHLY and CDR2 FYNNEI. The CDR3, as DNA: TGTGCCAGCAACCTGGAGGGGCTGGGAGAGACCCAGTACTTC. Protein sequence: CASNLEGLGETQYF.

The gene calls are TRBV15 and TRBJ2-5; 10 nucleotides match TRBD1. TRBJ2-7 matches the DNA end more closely, so the J call is doubtful. CDR1 is LNHNV and CDR2 is YYDKDF in the germline V gene (reference sequence). The length of the CDR3 is 15 residues. The CDR3, as DNA: TGTGCCACCAGCAGGGGTGGACAGGGGGCCTACGAGCAGTACTTC. It codes for CATSRGGQGAYEQYF.

This clone was picked up one time. Here the CDR3 reads CASRSGTSGSTDTQYF. The CDR3 DNA follows: TGTGCCAGCAGGTCTGGGACTAGCGGCTCCACAGATACGCAGTATTTT. This chain connects TRBV6-6 to TRBJ2-3; TRBD2 matches at 11 bases. In germline, CDR1 is MNHNY, CDR2 SVGAGI (reference sequence). V trimming: 6 bases; J trimming: 2 bases; junction bases outside the gene matches: 7. The CDR3 is 16 residues long.

The chain combines TRBV7-2 with TRBJ2-3; a weak D match, TRBD1 (6 bases). CDR3 length: 16 amino acids. Germline values: CDR1 SGHTA, CDR2 FQGNSA. The V and J ends lost 0 bases and 5 bases respectively, with 15 bases between them. DNA of the CDR3: TGTGCCAGCAGCTTAGCGCCAACAGGGAACGTAGATACGCAGTATTTT. Protein product: CASSLAPTGNVDTQYF.

The rearrangement joins TRBV19 to TRBJ1-5; 7 positions match TRBD1. The J segment lost 2 bases and the V segment lost 5 bases, leaving 6 bases of the junction unmatched. The CDR3 is made up of 15 amino acids. Germline CDR1 and CDR2: LNHDA and SQIVND (reference sequence). Written as DNA, the CDR3 is TGTGCCAGTAGTCCGACAGGGTCGGGCAATCAGCCCCAGCATTTT. Its translation is CASSPTGSGNQPQHF.

The V and J genes are TRBV2 and TRBJ1-1; unclear D gene. This CDR3 is 13 amino acids long. Per germline, CDR1 SNHLY and CDR2 FYNNEI. V was shortened by 6 bases and J by 1 base, with 9 bases between the two germline ends. The CDR3 sequence: CASSLTENTEAFF. Here the CDR3 DNA reads TGTGCCAGCAGCCTAACAGAGAACACTGAAGCTTTCTTT.

The rearrangement joins TRBV7-2 to TRBJ2-2, with D possibly matching TRBD1 (5 bases). Trimming cost V 6 bases and J 2 bases, with 10 bases left between them. Germline loops: CDR1 SGHTA, CDR2 FQGNSA. The CDR3 has 14 amino acids. In DNA form, the CDR3 reads TGTGCCAGCAGGTACGACAGTAACACCGGGGAGCTGTTTTTT. Translating gives CASRYDSNTGELFF.

The chain carries TRBV15 and TRBJ2-6; TRBD1 matches 9 bases. The trim removed 2 bases at V and 6 bases at J, leaving 17 bases unmatched. This CDR3 contains 20 residues. Looked up from germline, CDR1 is LNHNV and CDR2 is YYDKDF (reference sequence). The CDR3 DNA reads TGTGCCACCAGCAGACCAACAGGGGGCTCTAAGAAGGGTGAGGCCAACGTCCTGACTTTC. It yields the protein CATSRPTGGSKKGEANVLTF.

The rearrangement joins TRBV6-6 to TRBJ2-1; possible D gene TRBD2, 6 bases. The CDR3 has 14 amino acids. Per germline, CDR1 MNHNY and CDR2 SVGAGI (reference sequence). The germline V and J ends were trimmed by 0 bases and 8 bases, with 11 bases remaining between them. The CDR3 loop is CASSYSNPGDEQFF. CDR3 bases: TGTGCCAGCAGTTACTCCAACCCGGGGGATGAGCAGTTCTTC.

J is TRBJ2-5 and V is TRBV7-8; tentatively, D is TRBD2 (6 bases). V was trimmed by 2 bases and J by 2 bases, leaving 15 bases between them. The germline V gene encodes CDR1 SGHVS and CDR2 FQNEAQ. The CDR3 covers 16 residues. The CDR3 loop reads CASSLRAGNSQETQYF. The CDR3 DNA is TGTGCCAGCAGCTTAAGGGCGGGAAATTCTCAAGAGACCCAGTACTTC.

The chain employs TRBV7-2 and TRBJ2-1; TRBD2 agrees at 12 bases. Germline V gene lookup returns CDR1 SGHTA and CDR2 FQGNSA. J was trimmed by 6 bases and V by 7 bases; bases with no gene match: 16. The CDR3 is 18 amino acids. The CDR3 bases are TGTGCCAGCACCCCAGCGGGGCTAGCGGGGGGGATTACCAATGAGCAGTTCTTC. This sequence encodes CASTPAGLAGGITNEQFF.

The J gene is TRBJ2-1, the V gene TRBV19, with TRBD2 matching over 11 bases. The germline V gene has CDR1 LNHDA and CDR2 SQIVND (reference sequence). The length of the CDR3 is 15 residues. J gave up 4 bases and V 4 bases, and 3 bases lay outside the gene matches. In nucleotides, the CDR3 is TGTGCCAGTAGTAACCTAGCGGGAGGTTACAATGAGCAGTTCTTC. Translated, it gives CASSNLAGGYNEQFF.

V and J are TRBV27 and TRBJ1-6; D uncertain. CDR1 is MNHEY, CDR2 SMNVEV, per germline (reference sequence). This CDR3 is built from 12 residues. V was trimmed by 5 bases and J by 9 bases, leaving 8 bases between them. The DNA for the CDR3 is TGTGCCAGCAGTCCCCCAGGTTCACCCCTCCACTTT. Encoded protein: CASSPPGSPLHF.

The gene calls are TRBV6-5 and TRBJ2-5, with TRBD2 matching over 9 bases. Germline V lookup: CDR1 MNHEY, CDR2 SVGAGI. This CDR3 has 15 amino acids. V dropped 8 bases and J dropped 5; count of bases not matched to a gene: 12. In DNA, the CDR3 is TGTGCCAGCGGGGATCCAGCGGGAGGTGTGGAGACCCAGTACTTC. As protein: CASGDPAGGVETQYF.

The chain carries TRBV29-1 and TRBJ2-2, with 8 bases that match TRBD1. The length of the CDR3 is 15 residues. Germline values: CDR1 SQVTM, CDR2 ANQGSEA. Trimming cost V 3 bases and J 5 bases; bases outside gene matches: 8. CDR3 coding DNA: TGCAGCGTTGAGCAGGGGGCCCAGCGGACCGGGGAGCTGTTTTTT. It yields the protein CSVEQGAQRTGELFF.

The rearrangement uses TRBV7-2 and TRBJ2-1; D is possibly TRBD2 (6 bases). The CDR3 consists of 15 residues. The V gene's germline CDR1 is SGHTA and CDR2 FQGNSA. V dropped 2 bases and J dropped 5 bases, with 13 bases sitting between them. In nucleotides, the CDR3 is TGTGCCAGCAGCTTATGGGCTAGCGAAAACAATGAGCAGTTCTTC. Residues: CASSLWASENNEQFF.

The chain links TRBV7-8 to TRBJ2-7; no reliable D call. The germline CDR1 and CDR2 sequences are SGHVS and FQNEAQ. This CDR3 is built from 15 residues. The germline V and J ends were trimmed by 3 bases and 0 bases, with 12 bases remaining between them. The chain's CDR3 is CASSLTRELSYEQYF. The CDR3 DNA reads TGTGCCAGCAGCTTGACACGAGAACTCTCCTACGAGCAGTACTTC.

The rearrangement joins TRBV30 to TRBJ1-1; no reliable D call. The germline V gene has CDR1 GTSNPN and CDR2 SVGIG (reference sequence). The CDR3 spans 14 residues. The V end lost 1 base, the J end lost 5 bases, and 14 bases lay between the germline ends. In DNA form, the CDR3 reads TGTGCCTGGAGTGAAAAAAACGTCAGAACTGAAGCTTTCTTT. Its protein is CAWSEKNVRTEAFF.

This sequence joins TRBV14 and TRBJ2-2; D gene ambiguous. V was pared by 1 base and J by 1 base, with 7 bases between. The CDR3 runs 15 residues. Germline V lookup: CDR1 SGHDN, CDR2 FVKESK. The CDR3 region has the DNA TGTGCCAGCAGCCAAGTTGCAGGGAACACCGGGGAGCTGTTTTTT. Its protein product is CASSQVAGNTGELFF.

This clone came up a few times. The chain couples TRBV4-2 to TRBJ1-6; no firm D call. V dropped 0 bases and J dropped 3 bases, with 9 bases sitting between them. Germline loops: CDR1 LGHNA, CDR2 YNFKEQ. The CDR3 is made up of 16 amino acids. In nucleotides, the CDR3 is TGTGCCAGCAGCCAAGATTTCGAGGGCTATAATTCACCCCTCCACTTT. It encodes CASSQDFEGYNSPLHF.

The J gene is TRBJ2-7, the V gene TRBV2; possibly TRBD1 for D (5 bases). Deletions cut 6 bases from V and 0 bases from J, with 12 bases between. The CDR3 contains 14 residues. CDR1 and CDR2 (germline): SNHLY, FYNNEI. CDR3 in amino acids: CASSLQGSSYEQYF. The CDR3 nucleotides are TGTGCCAGCAGCCTCCAGGGTTCCTCCTACGAGCAGTACTTC.

V gene TRBV6-5 combines with J gene TRBJ1-1; possibly TRBD1 for D (6 bases). The germline V gene has CDR1 MNHEY and CDR2 SVGAGI. This CDR3 is built from 13 residues. V was trimmed by 2 bases and J by 7 bases, leaving 11 bases between them. The CDR3 sequence is CASSYLGRGEAFF. CDR3 coding DNA: TGTGCCAGCAGTTACCTGGGCAGGGGTGAAGCTTTCTTT.

The CDR3 DNA sequence: TGTGCCAGCAGTTTCGATAGGGGCTACGAGCAGTACTTC. This translates into CASSFDRGYEQYF. The V call is TRBV27, the J call TRBJ2-7; perhaps TRBD1 as D (5 bases). Germline values: CDR1 MNHEY, CDR2 SMNVEV (reference sequence). The CDR3 is made up of 13 amino acids. The V gene lost 3 bases and the J gene lost 3 bases, with 9 bases spanning the gap.